A single sample is the source of the 22 T cell receptor beta chains below, sequenced in a study of T-cell reconstitution after alpha-beta-depleted transplantation in children (TCRdb year 2016). Preparation of the library involved PCR. Instrument used: Illumina HiSeq 2500. To normalize quantification of the TCRbeta repertoire, the TCR libraries were built with molecular barcoding that relied on unique molecular identifiers. The public sequencing data were trimmed at Q25 with fastp and processed into clonotypes with MiXCR by TCRdb, which kept only in-frame beta chains. Each CDR3 protein appears once, grouped with its most common genes and DNA. Across this sample there are hundreds of thousands of distinct CDR3 sequences, with about 9.4% seen only once. Roughly 7% of the sample is taken by the ten largest. The sample's treatment or condition label is to be understood as: allogeneic hematopoietic cell transplantation with graft depleted of TCRalphabeta T cells and CD19 B cells.

The sample consisted of PBMCs, taken before TCRalphabeta/CD19-depleted stem cell transplant. The receptors stem from a boy in the first two years of life with acute myeloid leukemia, due to receive a stem cell transplant.

This clonotype was counted at least ten times. The rearrangement joins TRBV28 to TRBJ2-3, with 9 bases identical to TRBD2. There are 16 residues in the CDR3. Germline values: CDR1 MDHEN, CDR2 SYDVKM. The junction had 5 bases not matched to a gene; V was cut back by 3 bases and J by 1 base. CDR3 in amino acids: CASSFGVAGGTDTQYF. The CDR3 coding sequence is TGTGCCAGCAGTTTCGGGGTAGCGGGGGGCACAGATACGCAGTATTTT.

At least ten counts were recorded for this clonotype. The CDR3 loop reads CSAPVASSSYEQYF. The CDR3 DNA follows: TGCAGTGCTCCAGTGGCATCAAGCTCCTACGAGCAGTACTTC. This sequence joins TRBV20-1 and TRBJ2-7; D remains unclear. CDR3 length: 14 residues. From germline, CDR1 is DFQATT and CDR2 SNEGSKA (reference sequence). With 5 bases removed from V and 0 bases from J, the gap between germline ends came to 14 bases.

Ten or more counts support this clonotype. This chain links TRBV15 with TRBJ1-2; D is unclear. The CDR3 runs to 17 residues. The germline CDR1 and CDR2 sequences are LNHNV and YYDKDF (reference sequence). V lost 0 bases to trimming and J lost 7 bases, with 21 bases between them. The CDR3 loop reads CATSRDPLDESGVGYTF. The CDR3 DNA follows: TGTGCCACCAGCAGAGATCCCCTTGACGAGAGCGGAGTTGGCTACACCTTC.

The sample holds many counts of this clonotype. This chain links TRBV4-3 with TRBJ2-3; possibly TRBD1 or TRBD2 for D (7 bases each). Germline-derived CDR1 and CDR2 are LGHNA and YSLEER. The CDR3 loop spans 19 amino acids. Deletions cut 2 bases from V and 3 bases from J, with 24 bases between. This CDR3 reads CASSQQAMRQGGATDTQYF. In DNA, the CDR3 is TGCGCCAGCAGCCAACAAGCTATGAGACAGGGAGGGGCTACAGATACGCAGTATTTT.

CDR3: CASSFDRVGTYEQYF. CDR3 in DNA: TGTGCCAGCAGCTTCGACAGGGTTGGGACCTACGAGCAGTACTTC. The rearrangement links TRBV7-2 to TRBJ2-7; TRBD1 matches 7 bases. Germline CDR1 is SGHTA and CDR2 is FQGNSA. V shed 3 bases, J shed 2 bases, and the junction held 7 bases outside the gene matches. CDR3 length: 15 residues.

This clonotype came up many times. This chain links TRBV20-1 with TRBJ2-7, with no clear D. There are 16 residues in the CDR3. CDR1 and CDR2 from the germline V gene are DFQATT and SNEGSKA (reference sequence). Trimming left V 2 bases short and J 0 bases short, with 17 bases between. The CDR3 region is CSARPPYGGSSYEQYF. CDR3 bases: TGCAGTGCTAGACCTCCATATGGCGGCAGCTCCTACGAGCAGTACTTC.

J is TRBJ1-2 and V is TRBV28, with D possibly matching TRBD1 (5 bases). Per the germline V gene, CDR1 is MDHEN and CDR2 is SYDVKM. The CDR3 totals 14 residues. V was trimmed by 1 base and J by 6 bases, leaving 12 bases between them. The CDR3 region has the DNA TGTGCCAGCAGTTTATATCGGACACAGGATGGCTACACCTTC. This sequence encodes CASSLYRTQDGYTF.

This clonotype has more than one count but fewer than ten. This chain uses TRBV12-3 or TRBV12-4 with TRBJ1-5; D is undetermined. Trimming cost V 5 bases and J 5 bases, with 10 bases left between them. The CDR3 is 13 residues long. The CDR3: CASSGSEYQPQHF. The CDR3, as DNA: TGTGCCAGCAGTGGGTCCGAGTATCAGCCCCAGCATTTT.

The chain is built from TRBV19 and TRBJ2-7; D gene ambiguous. CDR1 LNHDA and CDR2 SQIVND come from the germline V gene (reference sequence). Trimming cost V 6 bases and J 2 bases, with 14 bases left between them. There are 14 residues in the CDR3. CDR3 sequence (DNA): TGTGCCAGTAGAAATCACGTTATAACCTACGAGCAGTACTTC. Translation gives CASRNHVITYEQYF.

There are many counts of this clonotype. The chain joins TRBV7-2 to TRBJ1-3, with D possibly matching TRBD1 (6 bases). V lost 5 bases, J lost 2 bases, and 10 bases lay in between. The CDR3 has 14 residues. The germline V gene encodes CDR1 SGHTA and CDR2 FQGNSA. The CDR3, as DNA: TGTGCCAGCAGCCGAGGACAGCCTGGAAACACCATATATTTT. It is translated as CASSRGQPGNTIYF.

This clonotype came up many times. The chain joins TRBV5-6 to TRBJ2-3; 9 bases map to TRBD1. CDR1 and CDR2 (germline): SGHDT, YYEEEE. V trimming: 2 bases; J trimming: 6 bases; junction bases outside the gene matches: 7. The CDR3 loop spans 15 amino acids. The CDR3 DNA is TGTGCCAGCAGCTTTAAAGGGACAGGGATGGATACGCAGTATTTT. Translated: CASSFKGTGMDTQYF.

The sample holds a few counts of this clonotype. J is TRBJ1-1 and V is TRBV7-2; 8 bases are a match to TRBD1. Trimming at V came to 5 bases and at J to 11 bases, leaving 13 bases not matched to a gene. The length of the CDR3 is 14 residues. From germline, CDR1 is SGHTA and CDR2 FQGNSA. The CDR3 DNA reads TGTGCCAGCAGCCCCTTCCTCAGGGGGCGCTTCGCTTTCTTT. Translated: CASSPFLRGRFAFF. Drawing the rest from reference TRBV7-2 and TRBJ1-1, the complete variable domain is GAGVSQSPSNKVTEKGKDVELRCDPISGHTALYWYRQSLGQGLEFLIYFQGNSAPDKSGLPSDRFSAERTGGSVSTLTIQRTQQEDSAVYLCASSPFLRGRFAFFGQGTRLTVV.

The chain carries TRBV2 and TRBJ1-2, with D perhaps TRBD1 (6 bases). V was pared by 8 bases and J by 8 bases, with 18 bases between. Germline V gene lookup returns CDR1 SNHLY and CDR2 FYNNEI. The CDR3 is made up of 13 amino acids. The CDR3 nucleotides read TGTGCCAGCTGTGCGGGGGGGGCGCGCGGCTACACCTTC. Protein product: CASCAGGARGYTF.

This clonotype was seen many times. This rearrangement joins TRBV7-2 to TRBJ2-5; TRBD2 matches at 9 bases. The ends lost 2 bases at V and 5 bases at J; junction bases unmatched: 9. This CDR3 region has 16 residues. The germline CDR1 and CDR2 sequences are SGHTA and FQGNSA. CDR3 coding DNA: TGTGCCAGCAGCTTATGGCGGGAGGGCGTTGGGGAGACCCAGTACTTC. Protein sequence: CASSLWREGVGETQYF. Together with reference TRBV7-2 and TRBJ2-5, the CDR3 gives the full variable domain: GAGVSQSPSNKVTEKGKDVELRCDPISGHTALYWYRQSLGQGLEFLIYFQGNSAPDKSGLPSDRFSAERTGGSVSTLTIQRTQQEDSAVYLCASSLWREGVGETQYFGPGTRLLVL.

This clonotype was seen many times. The V and J genes are TRBV3-1 and TRBJ1-2; no clear D gene. The germline gives CDR1 LGHDT, CDR2 YNNKEL (reference sequence). The CDR3 loop spans 13 amino acids. V was cut by 0 bases and J by 4 bases, with 6 bases left in between. The CDR3: CASSQDYSYGYTF. CDR3 DNA: TGTGCCAGCAGCCAAGATTACAGCTATGGCTACACCTTC.

In this sample, this clonotype turned up many times. The chain couples TRBV10-2 to TRBJ2-5, with 8 nucleotides matching TRBD1. The CDR3 totals 14 residues. Trimming removed 7 bases from V and 1 base from J; junction bases left unmatched: 5. Germline V gives CDR1 WSHSY, CDR2 SAAADI. DNA of the CDR3: TGCGCCAGCACCTTGACAGGGGTCCAAGAGACCCAGTACTTC. Translating it yields CASTLTGVQETQYF.

Many counts were recorded for this clonotype. The chain links TRBV28 to TRBJ2-7, with D unclear. The germline V gene encodes CDR1 MDHEN and CDR2 SYDVKM. CDR3 size: 13 residues. Trimming stripped 4 bases from V and 1 base from J, with 8 bases between. The CDR3 region is CASSSGSSYEQYF. DNA of the CDR3: TGTGCCAGCAGTTCAGGCAGTTCCTACGAGCAGTACTTC.

This clonotype was counted many times. V is TRBV6-1 and J is TRBJ2-2; D assignment may be TRBD1 or TRBD2 (5 bases each). V lost 10 bases and J 3 bases, leaving 21 bases between the germline ends. Germline lookup yields CDR1 MNHNS and CDR2 SASEGT. CDR3 length: 16 residues. The CDR3 sequence is CATTPGPHYYTGELFF. CDR3 DNA sequence: TGTGCCACCACTCCGGGGCCCCACTATTACACCGGGGAGCTGTTTTTT.

A note on this clonotype: Being one base from a much bigger clone, this may be a read error. The V call is TRBV12-3 or TRBV12-4, the J call TRBJ2-3; the D is unclear. V dropped 3 bases and J dropped 2 bases, with 12 bases sitting between them. The CDR3 sequence is 15 residues long. The CDR3 DNA follows: TGTGCCAGCAGTTTTTCAAACTCCCCCACAGATACGCAGTATTTT. This sequence encodes CASSFSNSPTDTQYF.

This clonotype has ten or more counts. The V call is TRBV7-2, the J call TRBJ1-4; D is ambiguous. The CDR3 consists of 14 residues. Germline V CDR1 and CDR2: SGHTA, FQGNSA. V was clipped by 0 bases and J by 0 bases, with 2 bases between them. CDR3 nucleotide sequence: TGTGCCAGCAGCTTAGCCGCAACTAATGAAAAACTGTTTTTT. Its protein is CASSLAATNEKLFF.

The V call is TRBV7-1, the J call TRBJ2-2; D is perhaps TRBD1 (6 bases). TRBV7-1 is an ORF, and what it does is uncertain. This CDR3 spans 22 amino acids. V gave up 3 bases and J gave up 0 bases, with 29 bases separating them. In DNA form, the CDR3 reads TGTGCCAGCAGCTCCCTTCTTCTCCTGTTCCGGGACAAGGGGGCGAACACCGGGGAGCTGTTTTTT. This gives the protein CASSSLLLLFRDKGANTGELFF.

Many counts were recorded for this clonotype. V and J are TRBV6-6 and TRBJ2-4, with D possibly matching TRBD2 (6 bases). This CDR3 is built from 13 residues. V lost 7 bases and J 6 bases, leaving 13 bases between the germline ends. Germline CDR1 reads MNHNY; CDR2 reads SVGAGI (reference sequence). As DNA, the CDR3 is TGTGCCAGCACCCGGCAGGGAGGAAACATTCAGTACTTC. It codes for CASTRQGGNIQYF.